This T cell receptor beta chain came from a study of blood T cell repertoires in COVID-19. This CDR3 has 11 residues. The germline V gene has CDR1 SEHNR and CDR2 FQNEAQ (reference sequence). Trimming removed 8 bases at V and 1 base at J, with 5 bases between. How the authors handled the data: Reference gene primer amplification gave estimated nucleated cell counts. Measured with immunoSEQ multiplex PCR; TCRdb has only the in-frame clones, and not every one. The V and J calls and clone size come from that table; D and trimming were worked out from the DNA. Of 250,000 to 350,000 clones in the sample, roughly four fifths were seen once.

The TCR was taken from a person between 65 and 80 years old with COVID-19, enrolled during active disease. The J gene is TRBJ1-1, the V gene TRBV7-9; D is ambiguous. The source material was peripheral blood. CDR3 sequence (DNA): TGTGCCAGCTCTAGGAACACTGAAGCTTTCTTT. It specifies CASSRNTEAFF.